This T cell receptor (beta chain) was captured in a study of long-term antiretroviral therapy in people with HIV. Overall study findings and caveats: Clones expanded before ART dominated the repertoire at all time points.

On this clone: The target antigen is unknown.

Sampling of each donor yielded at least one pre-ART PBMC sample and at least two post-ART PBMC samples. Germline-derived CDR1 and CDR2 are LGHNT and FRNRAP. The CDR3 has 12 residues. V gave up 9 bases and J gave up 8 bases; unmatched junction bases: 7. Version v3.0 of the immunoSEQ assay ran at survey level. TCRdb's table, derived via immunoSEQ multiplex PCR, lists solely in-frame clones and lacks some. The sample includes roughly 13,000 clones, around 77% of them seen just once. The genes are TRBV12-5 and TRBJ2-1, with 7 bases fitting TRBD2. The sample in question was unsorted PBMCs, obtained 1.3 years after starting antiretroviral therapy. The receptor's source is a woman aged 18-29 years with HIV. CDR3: CASKGGRDEQFF. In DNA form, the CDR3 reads TGTGCTAGCAAAGGAGGGAGGGATGAGCAGTTCTTC.